The rows below give T cell receptor beta chains drawn from one sample of a study of blood T cell repertoires in COVID-19. Sequencing used immunoSEQ multiplex PCR; TCRdb keeps in-frame clones, though not all of them. Altogether 390,000 or so clones are present, about nine tenths being singletons, with the ten largest covering approximately 1.5%. The sequencing input was peripheral blood. These receptor sequences come from a woman aged 25-40 years with active or convalescent COVID-19. Both conserved end residues are part of each CDR3. The D gene is left open where the match is weak. Not all rows give a size; the values are once, few, many and, for expanded clones, a class.

D gene | J gene | V gene | clone size | CDR3 DNA | CDR3 protein
NA | TRBJ2-7 | TRBV6-5 | few | TGTGCCAGCAGTTACTCGGCCCCAAGAAACGAGCAGTACTTC | CASSYSAPRNEQYF
TRBD1 | TRBJ1-6 | TRBV4-1 | NA | TGCGCCAGCAGCCAACTCCCGGGACAGGGTGACAATTCACCCCTCCACTTT | CASSQLPGQGDNSPLHF
NA | TRBJ1-6 | TRBV2 | NA | TGTGCCAGCAGTGAAGCGTCGAGGGTGGGCAATTCACCCCTCCACTTT | CASSEASRVGNSPLHF
NA | TRBJ1-1 | TRBV6-5 | once | TGTGCCAGCATCGACAGGCTGAACACTGAAGCTTTCTTT | CASIDRLNTEAFF
TRBD1 | TRBJ1-2 | TRBV7-9 | NA | TGTGCCAGCAGCTTAGCGCAAGGAACAGGGGAGCCGAACTATGGCTACACCTTC | CASSLAQGTGEPNYGYTF
NA | TRBJ1-5 | TRBV4-1 | once | TGCGCCAGCAGCCAAGATCTAGAGGTCAATCAGCCCCAGCATTTT | CASSQDLEVNQPQHF
NA | TRBJ2-7 | TRBV27 | NA | TGTGCCAGCAGTTTCAGGGCAGGGGTCTACGAGCAGTACTTC | CASSFRAGVYEQYF
NA | TRBJ1-1 | TRBV6-5 | NA | TGTGCCAGCAATTCAGTAATAACAGGGAATGAAGCTTTCTTT | CASNSVITGNEAFF
NA | TRBJ1-2 | TRBV6-5 | once | TGTGCCAGCACCTTTTCAGGCTCCTATGGCTACACCTTC | CASTFSGSYGYTF
TRBD2 | TRBJ2-5 | TRBV5-1 | NA | TGCGCCAGCAGTATTCGGGGGGGCGCGGAAGAGACCCAGTACTTC | CASSIRGGAEETQYF
NA | TRBJ1-1 | TRBV5-1 | few | TGCGCCAGCAGCTTAGCCCGAGGAGGAAACACTGAAGCTTTCTTT | CASSLARGGNTEAFF
NA | TRBJ1-2 | TRBV2 | NA | TGTGCCAGCAGTGATCGGACTTCCCTCGTGGGCAACTATGGCTACACCTTC | CASSDRTSLVGNYGYTF
NA | TRBJ1-1 | TRBV5-1 | NA | TGCGCCAGCAGCTTGGACAGAAAGAACACTGAAGCTTTCTTT | CASSLDRKNTEAFF
NA | TRBJ1-3 | TRBV6-4 | NA | TGTGCCAGCAACTCCGGGACTGTCAGCTCTGGAAACACCATATATTTT | CASNSGTVSSGNTIYF